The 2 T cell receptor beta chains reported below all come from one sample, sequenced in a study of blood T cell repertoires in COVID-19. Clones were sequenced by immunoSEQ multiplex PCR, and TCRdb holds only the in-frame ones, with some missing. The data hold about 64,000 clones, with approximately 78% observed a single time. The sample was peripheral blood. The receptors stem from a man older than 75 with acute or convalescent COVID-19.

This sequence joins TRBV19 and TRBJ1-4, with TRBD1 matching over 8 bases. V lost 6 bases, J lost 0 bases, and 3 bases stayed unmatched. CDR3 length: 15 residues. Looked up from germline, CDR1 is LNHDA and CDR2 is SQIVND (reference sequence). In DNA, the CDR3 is TGTGCCAGTAGCGACAGGGGAACAACTAATGAAAAACTGTTTTTT. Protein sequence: CASSDRGTTNEKLFF.

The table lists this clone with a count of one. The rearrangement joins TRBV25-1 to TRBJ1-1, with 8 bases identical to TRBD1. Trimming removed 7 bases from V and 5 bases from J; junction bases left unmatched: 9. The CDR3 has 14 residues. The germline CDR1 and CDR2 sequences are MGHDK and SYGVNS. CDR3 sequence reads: CASTQQGVGTEAFF. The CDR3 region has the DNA TGTGCCAGCACCCAACAGGGGGTTGGAACTGAAGCTTTCTTT.